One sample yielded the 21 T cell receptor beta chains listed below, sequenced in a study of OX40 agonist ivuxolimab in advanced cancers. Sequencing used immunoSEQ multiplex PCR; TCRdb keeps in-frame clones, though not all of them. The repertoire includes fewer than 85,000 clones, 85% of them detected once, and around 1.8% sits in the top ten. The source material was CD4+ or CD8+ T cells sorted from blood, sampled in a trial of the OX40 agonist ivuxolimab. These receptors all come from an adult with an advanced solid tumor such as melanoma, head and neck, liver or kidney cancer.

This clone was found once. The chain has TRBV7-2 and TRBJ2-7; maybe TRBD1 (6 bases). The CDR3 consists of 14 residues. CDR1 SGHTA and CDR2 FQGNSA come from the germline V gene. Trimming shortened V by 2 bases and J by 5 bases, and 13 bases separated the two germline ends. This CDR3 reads CASSLRTEAHEQYF. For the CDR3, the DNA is TGTGCCAGCAGCTTACGGACAGAGGCCCACGAGCAGTACTTC. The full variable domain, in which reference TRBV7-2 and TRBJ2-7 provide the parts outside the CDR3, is GAGVSQSPSNKVTEKGKDVELRCDPISGHTALYWYRQSLGQGLEFLIYFQGNSAPDKSGLPSDRFSAERTGGSVSTLTIQRTQQEDSAVYLCASSLRTEAHEQYFGPGTRLTVT.

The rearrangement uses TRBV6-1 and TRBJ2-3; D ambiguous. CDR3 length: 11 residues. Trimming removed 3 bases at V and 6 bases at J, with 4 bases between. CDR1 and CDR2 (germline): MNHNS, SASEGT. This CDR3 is CASSDGDTQYF. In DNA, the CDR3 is TGTGCCAGCAGTGATGGGGATACGCAGTATTTT.

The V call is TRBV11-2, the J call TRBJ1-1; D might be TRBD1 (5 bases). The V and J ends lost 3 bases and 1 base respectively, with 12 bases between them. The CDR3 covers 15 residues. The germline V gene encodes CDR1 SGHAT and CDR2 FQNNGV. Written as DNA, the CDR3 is TGTGCCAGCAGCTTGAGACAGATACAGAACACTGAAGCTTTCTTT. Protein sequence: CASSLRQIQNTEAFF.

In nucleotides, the CDR3 is TGTGCCAGCTCACCACTGGGGAGTCGGGAATCACCCCTCCACTTT. Encoded protein: CASSPLGSRESPLHF. V and J are TRBV18 and TRBJ1-6, with D hard to call. The germline V and J ends were trimmed by 1 base and 10 bases, with 14 bases remaining between them. Germline-derived CDR1 and CDR2 are KGHSH and LQKENI. CDR3 length: 15 amino acids.

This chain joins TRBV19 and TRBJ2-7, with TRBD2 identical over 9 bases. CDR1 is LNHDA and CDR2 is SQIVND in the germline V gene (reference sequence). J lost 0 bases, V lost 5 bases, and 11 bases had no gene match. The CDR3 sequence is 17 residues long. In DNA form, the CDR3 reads TGTGCCAGTAGTCCCACCTTTACGACTAGCGGCTCCTACGAGCAGTACTTC. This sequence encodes CASSPTFTTSGSYEQYF. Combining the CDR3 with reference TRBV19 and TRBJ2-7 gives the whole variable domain DGGITQSPKYLFRKEGQNVTLSCEQNLNHDAMYWYRQDPGQGLRLIYYSQIVNDFQKGDIAEGYSVSREKKESFPLTVTSAQKNPTAFYLCASSPTFTTSGSYEQYFGPGTRLTVT.

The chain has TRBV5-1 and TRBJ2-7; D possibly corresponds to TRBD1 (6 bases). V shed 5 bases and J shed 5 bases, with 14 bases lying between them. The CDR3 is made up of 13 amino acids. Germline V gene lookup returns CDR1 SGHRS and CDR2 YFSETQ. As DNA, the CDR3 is TGCGCCAGCAGTAAACGGGACACCGACGAGCAGTACTTC. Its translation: CASSKRDTDEQYF.

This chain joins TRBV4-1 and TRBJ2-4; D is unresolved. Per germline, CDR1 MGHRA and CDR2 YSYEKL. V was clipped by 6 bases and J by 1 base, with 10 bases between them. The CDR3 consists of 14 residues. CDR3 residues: CASSLESAKNIQYF. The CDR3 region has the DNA TGCGCCAGCAGTCTAGAGAGCGCCAAAAACATTCAGTACTTC.

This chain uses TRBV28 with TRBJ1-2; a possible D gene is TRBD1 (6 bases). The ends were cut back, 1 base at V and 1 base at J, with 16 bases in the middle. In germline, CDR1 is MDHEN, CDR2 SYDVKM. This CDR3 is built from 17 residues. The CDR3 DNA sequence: TGTGCCAGCAGTTTATTGACAGGAGGCGGGATTAACTATGGCTACACCTTC. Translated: CASSLLTGGGINYGYTF.

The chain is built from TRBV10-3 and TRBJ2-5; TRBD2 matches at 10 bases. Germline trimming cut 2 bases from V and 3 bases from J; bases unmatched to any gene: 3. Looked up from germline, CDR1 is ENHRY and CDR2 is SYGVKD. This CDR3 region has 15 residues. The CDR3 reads CAISESGRAKETQYF. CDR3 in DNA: TGTGCCATCAGTGAGAGCGGGAGGGCCAAAGAGACCCAGTACTTC.

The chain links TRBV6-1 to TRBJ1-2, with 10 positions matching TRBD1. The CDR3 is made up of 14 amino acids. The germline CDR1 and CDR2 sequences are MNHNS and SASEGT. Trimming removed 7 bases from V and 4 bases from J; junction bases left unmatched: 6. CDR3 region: CASKGTGEIYGYTF. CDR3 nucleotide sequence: TGTGCCAGCAAGGGGACAGGGGAAATCTATGGCTACACCTTC.

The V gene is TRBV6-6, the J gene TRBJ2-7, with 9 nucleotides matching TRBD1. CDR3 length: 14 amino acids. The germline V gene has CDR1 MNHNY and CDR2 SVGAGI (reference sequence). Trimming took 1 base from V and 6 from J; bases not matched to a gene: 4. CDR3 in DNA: TGTGCCAGCAGTTACTTGGACAGGGGAGGCGAGCAGTACTTC. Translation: CASSYLDRGGEQYF.

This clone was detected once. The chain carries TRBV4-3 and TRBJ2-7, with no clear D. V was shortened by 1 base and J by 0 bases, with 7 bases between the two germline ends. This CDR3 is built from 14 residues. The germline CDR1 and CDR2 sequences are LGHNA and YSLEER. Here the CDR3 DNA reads TGCGCCAGCAGCCAAGTTATTGCCTCCTACGAGCAGTACTTC. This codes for CASSQVIASYEQYF.

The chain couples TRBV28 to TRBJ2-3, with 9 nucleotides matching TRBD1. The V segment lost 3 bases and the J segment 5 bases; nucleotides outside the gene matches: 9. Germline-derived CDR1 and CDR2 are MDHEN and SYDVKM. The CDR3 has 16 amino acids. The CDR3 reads CASSFGGTGLGDTQYF. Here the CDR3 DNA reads TGTGCCAGCAGTTTCGGGGGGACAGGGCTGGGAGATACGCAGTATTTT. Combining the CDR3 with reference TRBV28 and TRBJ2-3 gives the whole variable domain DVKVTQSSRYLVKRTGEKVFLECVQDMDHENMFWYRQDPGLGLRLIYFSYDVKMKEKGDIPEGYSVSREKKERFSLILESASTNQTSMYLCASSFGGTGLGDTQYFGPGTRLTVL.

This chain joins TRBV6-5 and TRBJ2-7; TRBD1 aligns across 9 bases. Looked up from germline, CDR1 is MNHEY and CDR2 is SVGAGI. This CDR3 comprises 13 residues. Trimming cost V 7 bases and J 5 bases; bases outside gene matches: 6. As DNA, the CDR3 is TGTGCCAGCAATACAGGGGGCAAGGACGAGCAGTACTTC. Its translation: CASNTGGKDEQYF.

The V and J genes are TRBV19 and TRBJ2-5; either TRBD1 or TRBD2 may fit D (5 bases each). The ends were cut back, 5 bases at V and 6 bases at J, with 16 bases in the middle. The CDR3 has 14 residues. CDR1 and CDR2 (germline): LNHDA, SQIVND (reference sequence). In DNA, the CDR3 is TGTGCCAGTAGTCCTTTCGAGAGGGGTAAGACCCAGTACTTC. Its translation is CASSPFERGKTQYF.

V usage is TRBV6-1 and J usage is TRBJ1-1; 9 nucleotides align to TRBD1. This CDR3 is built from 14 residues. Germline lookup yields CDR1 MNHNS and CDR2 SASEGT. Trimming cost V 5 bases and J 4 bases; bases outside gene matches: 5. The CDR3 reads CASSWDRAGTEAFF. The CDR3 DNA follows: TGTGCCAGCAGTTGGGACAGGGCTGGCACTGAAGCTTTCTTT.

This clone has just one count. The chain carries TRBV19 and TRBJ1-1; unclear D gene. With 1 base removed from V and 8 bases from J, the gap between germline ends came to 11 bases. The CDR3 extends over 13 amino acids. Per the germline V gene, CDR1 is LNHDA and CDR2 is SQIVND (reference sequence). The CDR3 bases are TGTGCCAGTAGTATAGGAAACAGCCGGGAAGCTTTCTTT. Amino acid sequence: CASSIGNSREAFF.

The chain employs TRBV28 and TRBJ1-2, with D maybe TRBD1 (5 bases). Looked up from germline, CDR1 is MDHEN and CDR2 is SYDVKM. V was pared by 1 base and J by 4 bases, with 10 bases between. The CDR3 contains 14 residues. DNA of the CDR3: TGTGCCAGCAGTTTATTGGGGGTTGCCTATGGCTACACCTTC. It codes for CASSLLGVAYGYTF.

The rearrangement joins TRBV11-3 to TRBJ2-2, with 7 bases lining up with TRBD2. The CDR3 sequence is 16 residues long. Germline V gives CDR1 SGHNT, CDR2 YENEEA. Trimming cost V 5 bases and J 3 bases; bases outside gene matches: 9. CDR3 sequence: CASSPWGGTDTGELFF. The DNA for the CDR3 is TGTGCCAGCAGCCCTTGGGGGGGAACTGACACCGGGGAGCTGTTTTTT.

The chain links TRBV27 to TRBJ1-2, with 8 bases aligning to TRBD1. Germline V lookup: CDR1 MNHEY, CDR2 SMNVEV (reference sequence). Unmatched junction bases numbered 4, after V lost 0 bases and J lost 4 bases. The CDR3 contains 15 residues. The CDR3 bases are TGTGCCAGCAGTTTATCGACAGGGGTGGGCTATGGCTACACCTTC. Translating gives CASSLSTGVGYGYTF.

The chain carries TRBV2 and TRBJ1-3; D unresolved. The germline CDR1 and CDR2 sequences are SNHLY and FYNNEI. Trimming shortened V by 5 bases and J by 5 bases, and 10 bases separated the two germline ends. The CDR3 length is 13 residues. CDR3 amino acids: CASSTGLRNTIYF. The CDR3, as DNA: TGTGCCAGCAGTACGGGCTTACGAAACACCATATATTTT.